These 26 T cell receptor beta chains originate from one sample sequenced in a study of CD8 T cells in Susac syndrome. An amount of RNA that ranged from about 0.45 to 1 ug was reverse transcribed with random hexamers. TCRdb fed the immunoSEQ multiplex PCR reads into MiXCR, producing one record per CDR3 protein. The table has roughly 200,000 distinct CDR3 sequences, about 95% seen once. The sequencing input was CD4+ T cells from PBMCs. Every receptor here comes from a human donor in good health.

The chain combines TRBV20-1 with TRBJ2-5, with D perhaps TRBD1 or TRBD2 (5 bases each). The CDR3 loop spans 14 amino acids. V lost 6 bases and J 8 bases, leaving 22 bases between the germline ends. The germline V gene has CDR1 DFQATT and CDR2 SNEGSKA (reference sequence). The CDR3 sequence is CSAAPGRSLGTQYF. The CDR3 DNA is TGCAGTGCCGCTCCGGGACGGTCGCTGGGTACCCAGTACTTC.

This clonotype was seen once. This rearrangement joins TRBV20-1 to TRBJ2-7; possibly TRBD2 for D (6 bases). Trimming cost V 1 base and J 4 bases, with 11 bases left between them. The CDR3 length is 13 residues. The V gene's germline CDR1 is DFQATT and CDR2 SNEGSKA (reference sequence). The CDR3 here is CSARGSGIYEQYF. The CDR3 DNA follows: TGCAGTGCTAGAGGTAGCGGAATATACGAGCAGTACTTC.

The chain links TRBV30 to TRBJ2-1; D call uncertain. The CDR3 runs 13 residues. The germline gives CDR1 GTSNPN, CDR2 SVGIG (reference sequence). V was shortened by 0 bases and J by 6 bases, with 9 bases between the two germline ends. In DNA form, the CDR3 reads TGTGCCTGGAGTGTATCGTGGCTCAATGAGCAGTTCTTC. Its protein is CAWSVSWLNEQFF.

The genes are TRBV4-3 and TRBJ2-3, with D perhaps TRBD2 (6 bases). The CDR3 length is 15 residues. The germline gives CDR1 LGHNA, CDR2 YSLEER. Trimming pared 0 bases from V and 5 bases from J, leaving 12 bases between. In DNA form, the CDR3 reads TGCGCCAGCAGCCAAGATACGGGAGCTGTAGATACGCAGTATTTT. Its translation: CASSQDTGAVDTQYF.

Concerning this clonotype itself: At one end the junction does not follow the germline gene, possibly because of a read error. This sequence joins TRBV5-1 and TRBJ2-1; 10 positions agree with TRBD2. Germline-derived CDR1 and CDR2 are SGHRS and YFSETQ. The CDR3 totals 15 residues. CDR3 loop: CASRLGLARFNEQFF. CDR3 DNA: TGCGCCAGCAGGTTGGGACTAGCGCGGTTTAATGAGCAGTTCTTC.

V usage is TRBV7-3 and J usage is TRBJ2-7, with D uncertain. The CDR3 is 12 amino acids. With 5 bases removed from V and 4 bases from J, the gap between germline ends came to 9 bases. Germline V lookup: CDR1 SGHTA, CDR2 FQGTGA. In DNA, the CDR3 is TGTGCCAGCAGCCCCTACAGTTACGAGCAGTACTTC. Translating it yields CASSPYSYEQYF.

The CDR3 spells CSAQPGLSQETQYF. The DNA of the CDR3 is TGCAGCGCCCAGCCGGGACTATCTCAAGAGACCCAGTACTTC. The chain is built from TRBV29-1 and TRBJ2-5; TRBD2 matches 7 bases. With 7 bases clipped from V and 2 bases from J, the junction kept 10 bases outside the gene matches. This CDR3 is 14 amino acids long. The germline V gene encodes CDR1 SQVTM and CDR2 ANQGSEA.

The chain is built from TRBV11-1 and TRBJ2-7; 9 bases are shared with TRBD1. The CDR3 loop spans 13 amino acids. The V and J ends lost 5 bases and 5 bases, in that order; junction bases with no gene match: 4. Per the germline V gene, CDR1 is SGHAT and CDR2 is FQDESV (reference sequence). The CDR3 spells CASSVDRGDEQYF. The CDR3 region has the DNA TGTGCCAGCAGCGTCGACAGGGGGGACGAGCAGTACTTC.

This clonotype has only one observation. The V and J genes are TRBV20-1 and TRBJ1-1, with unresolved D. Looked up from germline, CDR1 is DFQATT and CDR2 is SNEGSKA (reference sequence). Trimming left V 6 bases short and J 1 base short, with 12 bases between. This CDR3 spans 13 amino acids. In DNA, the CDR3 is TGCAGTGCCCCCATTGTGGGGAACACTGAAGCTTTCTTT. Encoded protein: CSAPIVGNTEAFF.

This rearrangement joins TRBV7-3 to TRBJ2-5, with D unclear. The CDR3 is 13 amino acids. The germline gives CDR1 SGHTA, CDR2 FQGTGA. V was cut by 1 base and J by 2 bases, with 5 bases left in between. The CDR3 protein is CASSLNRQETQYF. CDR3 DNA sequence: TGTGCCAGCAGCTTAAACAGACAAGAGACCCAGTACTTC.

The CDR3 region has the DNA TGTGCCAGTCAGAGTGGACAGACCAACAATGAGCAGTTCTTC. It yields the protein CASQSGQTNNEQFF. The chain has TRBV19 and TRBJ2-1, with D possibly TRBD1 on 6 matching bases. Germline loops: CDR1 LNHDA, CDR2 SQIVND (reference sequence). The germline V and J ends were trimmed by 8 bases and 5 bases, with 16 bases remaining between them. CDR3 size: 14 residues.

This clonotype showed up just once. The chain is built from TRBV25-1 and TRBJ2-5; 7 bases map to TRBD1. V dropped 3 bases and J dropped 5; count of bases not matched to a gene: 6. The length of the CDR3 is 14 residues. Per the germline V gene, CDR1 is MGHDK and CDR2 is SYGVNS. The CDR3 reads CASSDDRALETQYF. In nucleotides, the CDR3 is TGTGCCAGCAGTGACGACAGGGCTTTGGAGACCCAGTACTTC.

A few counts support this clonotype. The V call is TRBV7-9, the J call TRBJ2-7, with a tentative D call TRBD1 (7 bases). This CDR3 region has 12 residues. From germline, CDR1 is SEHNR and CDR2 FQNEAQ (reference sequence). Trimming removed 5 bases from V and 6 bases from J, with 11 bases in between. CDR3 sequence reads: CASSPQGGEQYF. In DNA form, the CDR3 reads TGTGCCAGCAGCCCCCAGGGGGGCGAGCAGTACTTC.

This chain joins TRBV5-6 and TRBJ2-5, with D hard to call. The V and J ends lost 4 bases and 5 bases respectively, with 15 bases between them. The CDR3 has 14 residues. From germline, CDR1 is SGHDT and CDR2 YYEEEE. This CDR3 reads CASSKIDLGETQYF. CDR3 coding DNA: TGTGCCAGCAGCAAAATAGATTTGGGTGAGACCCAGTACTTC. The entire variable domain, with the rest obtained from reference TRBV5-6 and TRBJ2-5, is as follows: DAGVTQSPTHLIKTRGQQVTLRCSPKSGHDTVSWYQQALGQGPQFIFQYYEEEERQRGNFPDRFSGHQFPNYSSELNVNALLLGDSALYLCASSKIDLGETQYFGPGTRLLVL.

The chain carries TRBV27 and TRBJ2-7; 7 nucleotides match TRBD2. Germline V lookup: CDR1 MNHEY, CDR2 SMNVEV (reference sequence). The ends lost 1 base at V and 6 bases at J; junction bases unmatched: 12. This CDR3 spans 16 amino acids. The CDR3 spells CASSLWAGEDSGEQYF. The CDR3 coding sequence is TGTGCCAGCAGTTTATGGGCGGGAGAGGACTCGGGCGAGCAGTACTTC.

The chain recombines TRBV3-1 with TRBJ2-7; 8 bases match TRBD1. V was clipped by 6 bases and J by 6 bases; unmatched bases: 4. The CDR3 is made up of 12 amino acids. Germline CDR1 reads LGHDT; CDR2 reads YNNKEL (reference sequence). CDR3 in amino acids: CASRDGTGEQYF. The DNA for the CDR3 is TGTGCCAGCAGGGACGGGACAGGCGAGCAGTACTTC.

The V call is TRBV3-1, the J call TRBJ2-1; D is ambiguous. The germline gives CDR1 LGHDT, CDR2 YNNKEL (reference sequence). The V end lost 1 base, the J end lost 10 bases, and 8 bases lay between the germline ends. The CDR3 length is 12 residues. The CDR3, as DNA: TGTGCCAGCAGCCAAGTACCCGGGGAGCAGTTCTTC. It specifies CASSQVPGEQFF.

The J gene is TRBJ2-3, the V gene TRBV20-1; D gene unclear. Germline V gene lookup returns CDR1 DFQATT and CDR2 SNEGSKA (reference sequence). The CDR3 is made up of 15 amino acids. Trimming took off 6 bases at V and 1 base at J, with 17 bases between the two ends. Here the CDR3 reads CSAPDPRIGTDTQYF. CDR3 sequence (DNA): TGCAGTGCCCCAGACCCCCGGATTGGCACAGATACGCAGTATTTT.

This chain links TRBV4-1 with TRBJ1-2; TRBD1 might be the D (5 bases). The V and J ends lost 2 bases and 6 bases respectively, with 10 bases between them. Germline V lookup: CDR1 MGHRA, CDR2 YSYEKL. This CDR3 has 13 amino acids. Here the CDR3 DNA reads TGCGCCAGCAGCCAAAGGGTAGGGGATGGCTACACCTTC. Translated, it gives CASSQRVGDGYTF.

The chain joins TRBV30 to TRBJ2-2; TRBD1 aligns across 8 bases. The CDR3 totals 15 residues. V was pared by 1 base and J by 7 bases, with 8 bases of the junction left unmatched. Germline V gene data show CDR1 as GTSNPN and CDR2 as SVGIG (reference sequence). The CDR3 DNA follows: TGTGCCTGGAGTGGCTATGGACAGGGCGACGGGGAGCTGTTTTTT. It specifies CAWSGYGQGDGELFF.

This chain links TRBV30 with TRBJ1-5; D may be TRBD1 (5 bases). V was pared by 4 bases and J by 7 bases, with 14 bases between. The CDR3 runs to 13 residues. Germline CDR1 reads GTSNPN; CDR2 reads SVGIG (reference sequence). CDR3 in amino acids: CAWMVEGAQPQHF. For the CDR3, the DNA is TGTGCCTGGATGGTGGAAGGGGCCCAGCCCCAGCATTTT.

V and J are TRBV7-2 and TRBJ2-6; D gene unclear. From germline, CDR1 is SGHTA and CDR2 FQGNSA. V shed 6 bases and J shed 2 bases, with 14 bases lying between them. The CDR3 has 16 residues. This chain's CDR3 is CASRGWMGTGANVLTF. CDR3 DNA sequence: TGTGCCAGCAGGGGATGGATGGGGACTGGGGCCAACGTCCTGACTTTC.

CDR3 sequence: CASRYGLAGAVGELFF. The CDR3 region has the DNA TGTGCCAGCAGATACGGACTAGCGGGAGCAGTCGGGGAGCTGTTTTTT. The chain carries TRBV7-3 and TRBJ2-2; TRBD2 matches at 13 bases. The CDR3 runs to 16 residues. Looked up from germline, CDR1 is SGHTA and CDR2 is FQGTGA. The junction had 8 bases not matched to a gene; V was cut back by 6 bases and J by 7 bases.

The CDR3 region has the DNA TGTGCCAGCTCACCACCGAGACAGGGGGCCAACACCGGGGAGCTGTTTTTT. Residues: CASSPPRQGANTGELFF. V gene TRBV18 combines with J gene TRBJ2-2; 10 bases align to TRBD1. J was trimmed by 2 bases and V by 0 bases; bases with no gene match: 3. The germline CDR1 and CDR2 sequences are KGHSH and LQKENI. The CDR3 has 17 residues.

The CDR3 region has the DNA TGTGCCAGCAGGTCACACCTAGCCAAAAACATTCAGTACTTC. Translated: CASRSHLAKNIQYF. The chain has TRBV6-2 or TRBV6-3 and TRBJ2-4; no firm D call. The CDR3 is 14 residues long. CDR1 is MNHEY, CDR2 SVGEGT, per germline. The V end was cut by 6 bases, the J end by 0 bases, with 9 bases between.

J is TRBJ1-2 and V is TRBV7-2, with D unclear. V shed 5 bases and J shed 6 bases, with 19 bases lying between them. CDR1 and CDR2 from the germline V gene are SGHTA and FQGNSA. The CDR3 runs 15 residues. The CDR3 region is CASSPEAERWNGYTF. CDR3 DNA sequence: TGTGCCAGCAGCCCAGAGGCGGAAAGGTGGAATGGCTACACCTTC.